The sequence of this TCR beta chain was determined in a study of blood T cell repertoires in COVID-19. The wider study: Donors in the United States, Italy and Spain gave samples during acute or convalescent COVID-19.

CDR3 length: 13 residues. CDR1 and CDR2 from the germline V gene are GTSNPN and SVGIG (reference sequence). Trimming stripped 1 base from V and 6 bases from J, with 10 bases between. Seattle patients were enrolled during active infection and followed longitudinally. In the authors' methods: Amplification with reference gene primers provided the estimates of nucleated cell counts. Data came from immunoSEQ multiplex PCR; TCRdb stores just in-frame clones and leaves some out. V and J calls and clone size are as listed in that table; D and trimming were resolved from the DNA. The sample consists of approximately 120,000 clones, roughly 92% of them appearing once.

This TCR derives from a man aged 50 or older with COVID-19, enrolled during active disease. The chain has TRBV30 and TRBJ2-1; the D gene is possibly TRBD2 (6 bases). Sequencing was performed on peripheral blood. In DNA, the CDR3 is TGTGCCTGGAGTGATCGGACTATCAATGAGCAGTTCTTC. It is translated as CAWSDRTINEQFF.